This T cell receptor (beta chain) stems from a study of T cell clonotyping in hematopoietic cell transplantation. With 5 bases removed from V and 8 bases from J, the gap between germline ends came to 12 bases. The V gene's germline CDR1 is LNHDA and CDR2 SQIVND (reference sequence). The CDR3 sequence is 13 residues long. The time point is: recipient sample about 28 days before transplant, after cytoreduction. General study findings and limits: Cells were unsorted, so CD4 and CD8 contributions were not separated. Higher Inverse Simpson Index values in graft donor and pretransplant recipient predicted broader posttransplant TCR diversity.

Worth noting for this clone: What it binds is not known.

Using immunoSEQ multiplex PCR, the repertoire was profiled, and TCRdb retains in-frame clones only, with some absent. Of approximately 80,000 clones in the sample, 95% to 97% were seen once. V is TRBV19 and J is TRBJ1-4; D not resolved. Sample: peripheral blood mononuclear cells, taken before stem cell transplant. The TCR originated in a woman in her fifties or sixties with acute myeloid leukemia. Some clones in this sample may be carry-over from other donors' samples. The DNA of the CDR3 is TGTGCCAGTAGTGACGGCGGGAAAGAAAAACTGTTTTTT. Amino acid sequence: CASSDGGKEKLFF. Filled out from reference TRBV19 and TRBJ1-4, the complete variable domain reads DGGITQSPKYLFRKEGQNVTLSCEQNLNHDAMYWYRQDPGQGLRLIYYSQIVNDFQKGDIAEGYSVSREKKESFPLTVTSAQKNPTAFYLCASSDGGKEKLFFGSGTQLSVL.